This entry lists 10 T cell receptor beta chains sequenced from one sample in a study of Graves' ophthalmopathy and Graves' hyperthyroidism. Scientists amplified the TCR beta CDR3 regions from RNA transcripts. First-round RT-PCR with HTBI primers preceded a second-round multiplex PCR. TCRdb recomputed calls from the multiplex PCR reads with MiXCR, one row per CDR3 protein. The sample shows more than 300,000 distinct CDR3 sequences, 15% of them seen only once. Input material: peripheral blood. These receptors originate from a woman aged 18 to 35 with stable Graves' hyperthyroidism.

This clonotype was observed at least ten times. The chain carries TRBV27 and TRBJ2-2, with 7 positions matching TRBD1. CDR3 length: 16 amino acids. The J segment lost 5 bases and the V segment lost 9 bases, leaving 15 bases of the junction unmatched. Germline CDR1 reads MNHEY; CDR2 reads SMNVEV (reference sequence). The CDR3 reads CASLPPRGRGTGELFF. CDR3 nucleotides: TGTGCCAGTTTGCCCCCTAGGGGGCGCGGGACCGGGGAGCTGTTTTTT.

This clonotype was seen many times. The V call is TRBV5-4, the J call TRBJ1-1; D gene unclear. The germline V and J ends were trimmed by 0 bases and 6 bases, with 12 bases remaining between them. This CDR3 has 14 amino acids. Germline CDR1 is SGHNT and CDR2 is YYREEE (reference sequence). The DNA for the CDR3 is TGTGCCAGCAGCTTGGTAGGGAGGGAGGCTGAAGCTTTCTTT. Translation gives CASSLVGREAEAFF.

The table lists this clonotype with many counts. This chain's CDR3 is CASSRGRLNTEAFF. DNA for the CDR3: TGTGCCAGCAGTCGGGGCCGCTTGAACACTGAAGCTTTCTTT. This chain uses TRBV6-1 with TRBJ1-1; the D gene is possibly TRBD1 (5 bases). The germline gives CDR1 MNHNS, CDR2 SASEGT. The CDR3 has 14 residues. V lost 5 bases and J lost 0, with 10 bases in between.

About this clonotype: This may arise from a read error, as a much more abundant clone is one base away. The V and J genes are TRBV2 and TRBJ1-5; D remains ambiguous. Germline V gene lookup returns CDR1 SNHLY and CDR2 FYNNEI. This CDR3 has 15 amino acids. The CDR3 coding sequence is TGTGCCAGCAGTGAGAGTATCTGGGTCGGTCAGCCCCATCATTTT. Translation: CASSESIWVGQPHHF.

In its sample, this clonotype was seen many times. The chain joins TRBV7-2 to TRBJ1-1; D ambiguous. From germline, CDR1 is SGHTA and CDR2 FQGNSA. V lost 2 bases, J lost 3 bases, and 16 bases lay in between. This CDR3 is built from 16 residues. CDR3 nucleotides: TGTGCCAGCAGCTTACCGTACAAACTTAGGGACACTGAAGCTTTCTTT. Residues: CASSLPYKLRDTEAFF. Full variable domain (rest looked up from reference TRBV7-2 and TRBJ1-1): GAGVSQSPSNKVTEKGKDVELRCDPISGHTALYWYRQSLGQGLEFLIYFQGNSAPDKSGLPSDRFSAERTGGSVSTLTIQRTQQEDSAVYLCASSLPYKLRDTEAFFGQGTRLTVV.

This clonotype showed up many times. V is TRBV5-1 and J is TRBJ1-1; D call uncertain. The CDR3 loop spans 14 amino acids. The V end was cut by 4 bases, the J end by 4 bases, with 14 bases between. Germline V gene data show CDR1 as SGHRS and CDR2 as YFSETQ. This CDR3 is CASSRGPVGTEAFF. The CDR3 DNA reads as TGCGCCAGCAGCCGGGGTCCGGTTGGCACTGAAGCTTTCTTT.

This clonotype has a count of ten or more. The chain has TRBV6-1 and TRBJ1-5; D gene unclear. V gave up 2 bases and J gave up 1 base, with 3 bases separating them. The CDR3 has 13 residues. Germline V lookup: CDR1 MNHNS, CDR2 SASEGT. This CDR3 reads CASSEQSNQPQHF. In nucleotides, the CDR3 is TGTGCCAGCAGTGAACAGAGCAATCAGCCCCAGCATTTT.

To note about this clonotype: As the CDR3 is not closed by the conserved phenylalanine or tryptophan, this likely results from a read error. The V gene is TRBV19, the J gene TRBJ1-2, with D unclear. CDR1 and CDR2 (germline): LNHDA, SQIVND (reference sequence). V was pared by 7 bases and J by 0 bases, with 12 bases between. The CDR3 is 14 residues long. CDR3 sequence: CASKADPSNYGYTL. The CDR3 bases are TGTGCCAGTAAGGCAGACCCTTCTAACTATGGCTACACCTTG.

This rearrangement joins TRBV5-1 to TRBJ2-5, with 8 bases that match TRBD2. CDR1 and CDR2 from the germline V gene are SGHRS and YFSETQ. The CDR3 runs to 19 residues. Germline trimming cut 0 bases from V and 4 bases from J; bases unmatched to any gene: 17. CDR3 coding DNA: TGCGCCAGCAGCTTGGCCAGGTGGTTCCAGCGGGGGTTTGGAGAGACCCAGTACTTC. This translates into CASSLARWFQRGFGETQYF.

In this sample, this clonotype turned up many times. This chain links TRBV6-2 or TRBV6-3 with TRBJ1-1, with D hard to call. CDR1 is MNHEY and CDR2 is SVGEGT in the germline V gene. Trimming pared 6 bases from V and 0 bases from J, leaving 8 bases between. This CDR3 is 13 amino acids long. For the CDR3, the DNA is TGTGCCAGCAGCGCCTACATGAACACTGAAGCTTTCTTT. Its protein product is CASSAYMNTEAFF.